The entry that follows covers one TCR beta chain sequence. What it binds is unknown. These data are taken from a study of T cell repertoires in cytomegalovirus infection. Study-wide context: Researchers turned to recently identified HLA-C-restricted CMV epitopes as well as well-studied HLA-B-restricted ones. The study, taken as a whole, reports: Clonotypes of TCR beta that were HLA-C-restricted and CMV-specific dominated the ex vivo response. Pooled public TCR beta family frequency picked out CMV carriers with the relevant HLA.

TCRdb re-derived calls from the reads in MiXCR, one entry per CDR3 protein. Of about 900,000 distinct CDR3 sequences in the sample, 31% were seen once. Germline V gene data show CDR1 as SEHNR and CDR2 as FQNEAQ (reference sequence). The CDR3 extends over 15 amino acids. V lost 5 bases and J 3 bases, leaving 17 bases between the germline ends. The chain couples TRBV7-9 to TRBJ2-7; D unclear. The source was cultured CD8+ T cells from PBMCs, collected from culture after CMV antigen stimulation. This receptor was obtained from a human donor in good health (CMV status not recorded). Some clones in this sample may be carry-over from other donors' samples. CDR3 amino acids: CASSAQPSYGYEQYV. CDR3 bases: TGTGCCAGCAGCGCACAACCATCGTACGGCTACGAGCAGTACGTC.